The clone carrying this TCR beta chain was counted between two and nine times. The target antigen is unknown. The sample belongs to a study of T-cell memory formation after mild COVID-19. Whole-study findings and limits: Contracting CD4+ clones were located mainly in CM and EM, and CD8+ clones in EMRA. Clones contracting across day 15 to 85 had a balanced CD4/CD8 profile; later expanding clones leaned CD4+. A second wave of clones peaked on day 37, and their SARS-CoV-2 specificity went unconfirmed.

With constant-segment primers, 5'RACE yielded cDNA libraries of TCR alpha and TCR beta that carried sample barcodes and UMIs. TCRdb re-called the 5' RACE reads through MiXCR, storing one row per CDR3 protein. The sample consists of more than 350,000 distinct CDR3 sequences, around 21% of them appearing once. The V and J ends lost 2 bases and 6 bases respectively, with 16 bases between them. The CDR3 spans 15 residues. Germline V gives CDR1 SGHTA, CDR2 FQGTGA. The sequenced material came from PBMCs or a T cell subset sorted from them (not recorded which). The origin of this receptor is an adult woman who had mild COVID-19 (a few samples of this study predate the infection). Cell type and time point are not known. The chain has TRBV7-3 and TRBJ1-1; D is uncertain. CDR3 loop: CASSLLGSVGSEAFF. The CDR3 bases are TGTGCCAGCAGCTTATTAGGAAGTGTGGGATCTGAAGCTTTCTTT.